This TCR beta chain was retrieved from a study of shared clonotypes between healthy human individuals. Study-wide findings and caveats: A generally larger estimated richness was seen in naive subsets than in memory subsets.

Assay used: immunoSEQ multiplex PCR; TCRdb lists only in-frame clones, some missing. This sample yields about 1.5 million clones, of which approximately 98% are seen a single time; roughly 0.42% belongs to the top ten. A word on this clone: Its specificity is unknown.

Trimming cost V 3 bases and J 5 bases, with 22 bases left between them. Per the germline V gene, CDR1 is LGHNT and CDR2 is FRNRAP. CDR3 length: 18 amino acids. This sequence originates from a man aged 30 to 39 in good health. Source material: naive CD4+ T cells sorted from blood. Subset meaning: CD45RA+ positively selected. The chain uses TRBV12-5 and TRBJ2-2, with TRBD2 as a possible D gene (7 bases). CDR3 region: CASGFWIGGRAWTGELFF. DNA for the CDR3: TGTGCTAGTGGTTTCTGGATAGGGGGGAGGGCCTGGACCGGGGAGCTGTTTTTT. Using reference TRBV12-5 and TRBJ2-2 for the parts outside the CDR3, the full variable domain is DARVTQTPRHKVTEMGQEVTMRCQPILGHNTVFWYRQTMMQGLELLAYFRNRAPLDDSGMPKDRFSAEMPDATLATLKIQPSEPRDSAVYFCASGFWIGGRAWTGELFFGEGSRLTVL.